A selection of T cell receptor beta chains follows, all from one sample in a study of Graves' ophthalmopathy and Graves' hyperthyroidism. TCRdb re-analysed the multiplex PCR reads in MiXCR, keeping a single row per CDR3 protein. The sample yields some 1.1 million distinct CDR3 sequences, 35% to 40% seen once. The sequenced sample was peripheral blood or thyroid tissue (not recorded which). The receptors come from an adult man with Graves' hyperthyroidism. Each CDR3 is given with its conserved first and last residue. A D gene is named only where the DNA matches it firmly. Where a row states a size, it is once, few, many or the class of an expanded clone; other rows omit it.

J gene: TRBJ2-7
clone size: NA
D gene: TRBD1
V gene: TRBV28
CDR3 DNA: TGTGCCAGCAGTTTTTTACCGAACCGGGACAGGGCTTTC
CDR3 protein: CASSFLPNRDRAF

J gene: TRBJ1-1
clone size: NA
D gene: NA
V gene: TRBV15
CDR3 DNA: TGTGCCACCAGCAGAGGGGGACGGGAGACCGATTTCTTT
CDR3 protein: CATSRGGRETDFF

J gene: TRBJ2-7
clone size: NA
D gene: TRBD2
V gene: TRBV6-6
CDR3 DNA: TGTGCCAGCACTTCTAGCGGGAGCGCCTACGAGCAGTACTTC
CDR3 protein: CASTSSGSAYEQYF

J gene: TRBJ2-7
clone size: many
D gene: NA
V gene: TRBV20-1
CDR3 DNA: TGCAGTGCTAGGGCTTCCGGGACGGTATATTACGAGCAGTACTTC
CDR3 protein: CSARASGTVYYEQYF

J gene: TRBJ2-7
clone size: many
D gene: NA
V gene: TRBV7-2
CDR3 DNA: TGTGCCAGCAGCCCCCGGGACACCATAGACTACGAGCAGTACTTC
CDR3 protein: CASSPRDTIDYEQYF

J gene: TRBJ2-2
clone size: NA
D gene: NA
V gene: TRBV6-6
CDR3 DNA: TGTGCCAGCAGACGGAAGGGGCAGCAGAACACCGGGGAGCTGTTTTTT
CDR3 protein: CASRRKGQQNTGELFF

J gene: TRBJ2-2
clone size: few
D gene: NA
V gene: TRBV6-1
CDR3 DNA: TGTGCCAGCAGCCCGTACTTGGCGGCCGGGGAGCTGTTTTTT
CDR3 protein: CASSPYLAAGELFF

J gene: TRBJ1-1
clone size: NA
D gene: NA
V gene: TRBV7-2
CDR3 DNA: TGTGCCAGCAGCCGTAGCGGGGGCCTGAACACTGAAGCTTTCTTT
CDR3 protein: CASSRSGGLNTEAFF

J gene: TRBJ1-3
clone size: NA
D gene: NA
V gene: TRBV7-2
CDR3 DNA: TGTGCCAGCAGCTCGGCGGCTGCCTCTGGAAACACCATATATTTT
CDR3 protein: CASSSAAASGNTIYF

J gene: TRBJ2-2
clone size: many
D gene: NA
V gene: TRBV12-3/TRBV12-4
CDR3 DNA: TGTGCCAGCAGTCCCTCCCTCGCCGGGGAGCTGTTTTTT
CDR3 protein: CASSPSLAGELFF

J gene: TRBJ1-4
clone size: few
D gene: NA
V gene: TRBV2
CDR3 DNA: TGTGCCAGCAGTACCTCCCGGACAGCAACTAATGAAAAACTGTTTTTT
CDR3 protein: CASSTSRTATNEKLFF

J gene: TRBJ1-5
clone size: NA
D gene: NA
V gene: TRBV7-9
CDR3 DNA: TGTGCCGGGATGCTAGCGGGGGATCAGCCCCAGCATTTT
CDR3 protein: CAGMLAGDQPQHF

J gene: TRBJ1-2
clone size: many
D gene: TRBD1
V gene: TRBV5-1
CDR3 DNA: TGCGCCAGCAGCCTCGGGACAGCCCAGGGGGGCTACACCTTC
CDR3 protein: CASSLGTAQGGYTF

J gene: TRBJ2-7
clone size: many
D gene: NA
V gene: TRBV14
CDR3 DNA: TGTGCCAGCAGCCAAGTTGTTGACAGCTCCTACGAGCAGTACTTC
CDR3 protein: CASSQVVDSSYEQYF

J gene: TRBJ2-5
clone size: many
D gene: NA
V gene: TRBV12-3/TRBV12-4
CDR3 DNA: TGTGCCAGCAAGAATACGGGGCTGACAGAGACCCAGTACTTC
CDR3 protein: CASKNTGLTETQYF

J gene: TRBJ2-7
clone size: NA
D gene: TRBD2
V gene: TRBV20-1
CDR3 DNA: TGCAGTGCTAGAGATCGTGGACTAGCGGGAGTAGGCAGTAGCGAGCAGTACTTC
CDR3 protein: CSARDRGLAGVGSSEQYF

J gene: TRBJ2-7
clone size: few
D gene: NA
V gene: TRBV12-3/TRBV12-4
CDR3 DNA: TGTGCCAGCAGTACCCCCACGGACAGCTCCTACGAGCAGTACTTC
CDR3 protein: CASSTPTDSSYEQYF

J gene: TRBJ1-2
clone size: few
D gene: NA
V gene: TRBV7-9
CDR3 DNA: TGCGCCAGCAGCCCCGGACAGTTTTTTCTCCGCGGCTACACCTTC
CDR3 protein: CASSPGQFFLRGYTF

J gene: TRBJ1-1
clone size: NA
D gene: TRBD1
V gene: TRBV4-1
CDR3 DNA: TGCGCCAGCAGCTTGCACACAGGGGTCACTGAAGCTTTCTTT
CDR3 protein: CASSLHTGVTEAFF

J gene: TRBJ1-4
clone size: NA
D gene: TRBD1
V gene: TRBV7-8
CDR3 DNA: TGTGCCAGCAGCCAGGGACAGGGGCCTCCGATTTGG
CDR3 protein: CASSQGQGPPIW

J gene: TRBJ1-5
clone size: few
D gene: NA
V gene: TRBV2
CDR3 DNA: TGTGCCAGCAACCTCGGGGCCGGTCCCAATCAGCCCCAGCATTTT
CDR3 protein: CASNLGAGPNQPQHF

J gene: TRBJ1-2
clone size: many
D gene: NA
V gene: TRBV6-5
CDR3 DNA: TGTGCCAGCAGTGGTGGGACCTTAAGGGACGGCTACACCTTC
CDR3 protein: CASSGGTLRDGYTF

J gene: TRBJ1-1
clone size: NA
D gene: NA
V gene: TRBV10-3
CDR3 DNA: TGTGCCATCAGTCTTCAGGGGTACACTGAAGCTTTCTTT
CDR3 protein: CAISLQGYTEAFF

J gene: TRBJ2-7
clone size: few
D gene: TRBD1
V gene: TRBV6-5
CDR3 DNA: TGTGCCAGCAGAAATAGACAGGGGATGAACGAGCAGTACTTC
CDR3 protein: CASRNRQGMNEQYF

J gene: TRBJ1-5
clone size: NA
D gene: NA
V gene: TRBV15
CDR3 DNA: TGTGCCACCAGCAGGGAGCATCAGCCCCAGCATTTT
CDR3 protein: CATSREHQPQHF

J gene: TRBJ1-1
clone size: NA
D gene: NA
V gene: TRBV2
CDR3 DNA: TGTGCCAGCACCCCGCGGTTGGTCATGAACACTGAAGCTTTCTTT
CDR3 protein: CASTPRLVMNTEAFF

J gene: TRBJ2-5
clone size: once
D gene: NA
V gene: TRBV7-4
CDR3 DNA: TGTGCCAGCAGCTTAGGAGCCGGGTTAGCGTCGAAGACCCAGTACTTC
CDR3 protein: CASSLGAGLASKTQYF

J gene: TRBJ1-6
clone size: many
D gene: TRBD1
V gene: TRBV12-3/TRBV12-4
CDR3 DNA: TGTGCCAGCAGCCCCGCCAGGGGGCCAATTAATTCACCCCTCCACTTT
CDR3 protein: CASSPARGPINSPLHF

J gene: TRBJ1-2
clone size: few
D gene: NA
V gene: TRBV7-2
CDR3 DNA: TGTGCCAGCAGCTTACCGGACCTAGGAGGACGGTATGGCTACACCTTC
CDR3 protein: CASSLPDLGGRYGYTF

J gene: TRBJ2-5
clone size: NA
D gene: TRBD1
V gene: TRBV10-3
CDR3 DNA: TGTGCCATCAACTCCCCACAGGGGGCTAAAGAGACCCAGTACTTC
CDR3 protein: CAINSPQGAKETQYF

J gene: TRBJ1-5
clone size: many
D gene: NA
V gene: TRBV7-9
CDR3 DNA: TGTGCCAGCAGCTTAGGAGACATTAATCAGCCCCAGCATTTT
CDR3 protein: CASSLGDINQPQHF

J gene: TRBJ2-7
clone size: many
D gene: TRBD1
V gene: TRBV20-1
CDR3 DNA: TGCAGTGCCCTCCGTCGGGACAGCTCCTACGAGCAGTACTTC
CDR3 protein: CSALRRDSSYEQYF

J gene: TRBJ2-7
clone size: many
D gene: NA
V gene: TRBV7-2
CDR3 DNA: TGTGCCAGCAGCTTAGATCGTCAGGTTCGGGAGCAGTACTTC
CDR3 protein: CASSLDRQVREQYF

J gene: TRBJ1-6
clone size: many
D gene: TRBD1
V gene: TRBV10-1
CDR3 DNA: TGCGCCAGCAGTGACAGGGGGAATTCACCCCTCCACTTT
CDR3 protein: CASSDRGNSPLHF

J gene: TRBJ1-5
clone size: NA
D gene: TRBD1
V gene: TRBV7-8
CDR3 DNA: TGTGCCAGCTTACCCGGGACAGGGGTTGCCCATCAGCCCCAGCATTTT
CDR3 protein: CASLPGTGVAHQPQHF

J gene: TRBJ1-4
clone size: few
D gene: TRBD1
V gene: TRBV2
CDR3 DNA: TGTGCCAGCAATCGAGGACAGGGGTTTGAAAAACTGTTTTTT
CDR3 protein: CASNRGQGFEKLFF

J gene: TRBJ1-1
clone size: many
D gene: NA
V gene: TRBV20-1
CDR3 DNA: TGCAGTGCTAGAGCCTGGGACGGATCCACTGAAGCTTTCTTT
CDR3 protein: CSARAWDGSTEAFF

J gene: TRBJ2-5
clone size: NA
D gene: NA
V gene: TRBV4-3
CDR3 DNA: TGCGCCAGCAGCCAAGGTGAAGGAAACGAAGAGACCCAGTACTTC
CDR3 protein: CASSQGEGNEETQYF

J gene: TRBJ1-1
clone size: NA
D gene: NA
V gene: TRBV29-1
CDR3 DNA: TGCAGCGTTGAGGGGACACTTAAGAACACTGAAGCTTTCTTT
CDR3 protein: CSVEGTLKNTEAFF

J gene: TRBJ1-5
clone size: many
D gene: NA
V gene: TRBV24-1
CDR3 DNA: TGTGCCACCAGTGATCAGGATCAGCCCCAGCATTTT
CDR3 protein: CATSDQDQPQHF

J gene: TRBJ1-5
clone size: NA
D gene: TRBD1
V gene: TRBV24-1
CDR3 DNA: TGTGCCACCAGTGCTACGTATACGGGACAGGGGTTTCAGCCCCAGCATTTT
CDR3 protein: CATSATYTGQGFQPQHF

J gene: TRBJ2-7
clone size: few
D gene: TRBD1
V gene: TRBV30
CDR3 DNA: TGTGCCTGGAGCCCAGGGGGCGAGCAGTACTTC
CDR3 protein: CAWSPGGEQYF

J gene: TRBJ1-4
clone size: NA
D gene: NA
V gene: TRBV5-1
CDR3 DNA: TGCGCCAGCAGCTTTGGGGCTTCAAGAGAAAAACTGTTTTTT
CDR3 protein: CASSFGASREKLFF

J gene: TRBJ2-7
clone size: NA
D gene: NA
V gene: TRBV7-9
CDR3 DNA: TGTGCCAGCAGCTTAGGGGTGGTGGTCGGCCAGAGCTCCTACGAGCAGTACTTC
CDR3 protein: CASSLGVVVGQSSYEQYF

J gene: TRBJ2-2
clone size: NA
D gene: NA
V gene: TRBV7-2
CDR3 DNA: TGTGCCAGCAGCTTAGAGGGGATAGCCGGGGAGCTGTTTTTT
CDR3 protein: CASSLEGIAGELFF

J gene: TRBJ1-5
clone size: many
D gene: NA
V gene: TRBV9
CDR3 DNA: TGTGCCAGCAGCGAGGGGCCATCCCCGAATCAGCCCCAGCATTTT
CDR3 protein: CASSEGPSPNQPQHF

J gene: TRBJ1-6
clone size: few
D gene: TRBD1
V gene: TRBV9
CDR3 DNA: TGTGCCAGCAGCGTAGGGGCCGGGACAGTAAATTCACCCCTCCACTTT
CDR3 protein: CASSVGAGTVNSPLHF

J gene: TRBJ1-2
clone size: NA
D gene: NA
V gene: TRBV10-3
CDR3 DNA: NA
CDR3 protein: CAISRTGGASVRGYTF

J gene: TRBJ1-5
clone size: once
D gene: NA
V gene: TRBV6-2/TRBV6-3
CDR3 DNA: TGTGCCAGCAGTTTCCAGGGCCGGACCCAGCCCCAGCATTTT
CDR3 protein: CASSFQGRTQPQHF

J gene: TRBJ2-2
clone size: NA
D gene: TRBD1
V gene: TRBV12-3/TRBV12-4
CDR3 DNA: TGTGCCAGCAGCGGACAGGGTTCGAACACCGGGGAGCTGTTTTTT
CDR3 protein: CASSGQGSNTGELFF

J gene: TRBJ1-6
clone size: NA
D gene: TRBD1
V gene: TRBV5-4
CDR3 DNA: TGTGCCAGCAGCGCCCGGGACAGGGCTTCCTCACCCCTCCACTTT
CDR3 protein: CASSARDRASSPLHF